The 18 T cell receptor beta chains given below trace back to one sample, sequenced in a study of response to subunit inactivated influenza vaccine. TCRdb fed the RT-PCR reads into MiXCR, producing one record per CDR3 protein. The sample records roughly 160,000 distinct CDR3 sequences, approximately 10% being singletons. The sequencing here drew on non-naive T cells sorted from PBMCs, taken roughly 47 days after vaccination. These receptors were taken from a man aged 45-65 years who received an inactivated influenza vaccine.

The chain joins TRBV7-2 to TRBJ2-3; 8 bases agree with TRBD1. J was trimmed by 0 bases and V by 3 bases; bases with no gene match: 2. CDR1 and CDR2 from the germline V gene are SGHTA and FQGNSA. The CDR3 sequence is 15 residues long. The CDR3 sequence is CASSFRQGSTDTQYF. The CDR3 region has the DNA TGTGCCAGCAGCTTCCGACAGGGGAGCACAGATACGCAGTATTTT.

This clonotype was observed a handful of times. The V and J genes are TRBV7-9 and TRBJ1-6, with 7 bases aligning to TRBD1. J lost 6 bases, V lost 4 bases, and 3 bases had no gene match. This CDR3 spans 14 amino acids. From germline, CDR1 is SEHNR and CDR2 FQNEAQ (reference sequence). CDR3 bases: TGTGCCAGCAGCTCGGGACAGTCTAATTCACCCCTCCACTTT. Its protein product is CASSSGQSNSPLHF.

J is TRBJ1-2 and V is TRBV9; possibly TRBD1 for D (6 bases). There are 14 residues in the CDR3. Trimming took off 3 bases at V and 6 bases at J, with 15 bases between the two ends. CDR1 is SGDLS and CDR2 is YYNGEE in the germline V gene. This CDR3 is CASSAVQGGNGYTF. As DNA, the CDR3 is TGTGCCAGCAGCGCAGTACAGGGAGGGAATGGCTACACCTTC.

This chain uses TRBV7-2 with TRBJ2-1, with 7 positions matching TRBD2. There are 13 residues in the CDR3. Germline CDR1 is SGHTA and CDR2 is FQGNSA. The junction had 5 bases not matched to a gene; V was cut back by 4 bases and J by 8 bases. In DNA, the CDR3 is TGTGCCAGCAGCTCCAGACTAGCCGATGAGCAGTTCTTC. Amino acids: CASSSRLADEQFF. The full variable domain, its missing parts supplied by reference TRBV7-2 and TRBJ2-1, is GAGVSQSPSNKVTEKGKDVELRCDPISGHTALYWYRQSLGQGLEFLIYFQGNSAPDKSGLPSDRFSAERTGGSVSTLTIQRTQQEDSAVYLCASSSRLADEQFFGPGTRLTVL.

This clonotype was seen a few times. J is TRBJ2-7 and V is TRBV11-1; possible D gene TRBD2, 6 bases. The V and J ends lost 8 bases and 4 bases respectively, with 15 bases between them. The germline V gene encodes CDR1 SGHAT and CDR2 FQDESV (reference sequence). The CDR3 length is 13 residues. The CDR3 loop reads CASRRRGRYEQYF. The CDR3 nucleotides are TGTGCCAGCCGGAGGAGGGGCAGGTACGAGCAGTACTTC.

The chain uses TRBV12-3 or TRBV12-4 and TRBJ2-1; D is undetermined. Trimming removed 6 bases at V and 7 bases at J, with 10 bases between. The CDR3 loop spans 12 amino acids. The CDR3 region has the DNA TGTGCCAGCAGCCCCAACAATAATGAGCAGTTCTTC. Amino acid sequence: CASSPNNNEQFF.

In its sample, this clonotype was seen a few times. This rearrangement joins TRBV6-5 to TRBJ2-3, with D hard to call. V dropped 0 bases and J dropped 5 bases, with 6 bases sitting between them. The length of the CDR3 is 13 residues. Germline-derived CDR1 and CDR2 are MNHEY and SVGAGI. CDR3 DNA: TGTGCCAGCAGTTACTCGGTGGGAGATACGCAGTATTTT. This codes for CASSYSVGDTQYF.

The chain combines TRBV28 with TRBJ2-7; 8 nucleotides line up with TRBD2. V gave up 6 bases and J gave up 0 bases; unmatched junction bases: 7. This CDR3 comprises 15 residues. CDR1 MDHEN and CDR2 SYDVKM come from the germline V gene. The CDR3 is CASSTPGGSSYEQYF. CDR3 DNA: TGTGCCAGCAGCACCCCGGGGGGGAGCTCCTACGAGCAGTACTTC. Using reference TRBV28 and TRBJ2-7 for the parts outside the CDR3, the full variable domain is DVKVTQSSRYLVKRTGEKVFLECVQDMDHENMFWYRQDPGLGLRLIYFSYDVKMKEKGDIPEGYSVSREKKERFSLILESASTNQTSMYLCASSTPGGSSYEQYFGPGTRLTVT.

CDR3 protein: CASSPGGSLQETQYF. In DNA, the CDR3 is TGCGCCAGCAGCCCCGGGGGCAGCTTACAAGAGACCCAGTACTTC. This chain connects TRBV5-1 to TRBJ2-5; either TRBD1 or TRBD2 may fit D (6 bases each). The CDR3 has 15 amino acids. Trimming took 4 bases from V and 2 from J, leaving 15 bases between them. CDR1 and CDR2 (germline): SGHRS, YFSETQ. Drawing the rest from reference TRBV5-1 and TRBJ2-5, the complete variable domain is KAGVTQTPRYLIKTRGQQVTLSCSPISGHRSVSWYQQTPGQGLQFLFEYFSETQRNKGNFPGRFSGRQFSNSRSEMNVSTLELGDSALYLCASSPGGSLQETQYFGPGTRLLVL.

This clonotype was recorded many times. The chain uses TRBV10-3 and TRBJ2-1; 11 nucleotides match TRBD2. V lost 4 bases, J lost 10 bases, and 0 bases stayed unmatched. CDR3 length: 12 residues. CDR1 is ENHRY and CDR2 is SYGVKD in the germline V gene. The CDR3 nucleotides read TGTGCCATCAGTGGGACTAGCGGGGAGCAGTTCTTC. It yields the protein CAISGTSGEQFF.

This clonotype was detected only a few times. The genes are TRBV5-6 and TRBJ1-4; no clear D. V lost 9 bases to trimming and J lost 0 bases, with 24 bases between them. The CDR3 has 18 residues. Germline V gene data show CDR1 as SGHDT and CDR2 as YYEEEE. The CDR3 spells CATKQRAAGLSTNEKLFF. Here the CDR3 DNA reads TGTGCCACCAAGCAGCGGGCCGCTGGGCTGTCAACTAATGAAAAACTGTTTTTT.

The V and J genes are TRBV7-2 and TRBJ2-3; TRBD2 matches 14 bases. Germline V lookup: CDR1 SGHTA, CDR2 FQGNSA. Losses at the gene ends were 5 bases for V and 2 bases for J; bases not matched to a gene: 6. This CDR3 comprises 17 residues. The CDR3 nucleotides are TGTGCCAGCAGCCCGTGGACTAGCGGGGGGTACACAGATACGCAGTATTTT. Protein product: CASSPWTSGGYTDTQYF.

The chain combines TRBV5-1 with TRBJ2-2; possible D gene TRBD1, 5 bases. Germline CDR1 SGHRS, CDR2 YFSETQ. The CDR3 extends over 16 amino acids. V lost 3 bases, J lost 5 bases, and 17 bases lay in between. CDR3 residues: CASSWGAVLGTGELFF. CDR3 DNA sequence: TGCGCCAGCAGCTGGGGCGCGGTGCTTGGAACCGGGGAGCTGTTTTTT.

The CDR3: CASSHRRDQETQYF. CDR3 nucleotide sequence: TGTGCCAGCAGCCACAGGAGGGACCAAGAGACCCAGTACTTC. The chain recombines TRBV7-2 with TRBJ2-5; the D gene is possibly TRBD2 (6 bases). From germline, CDR1 is SGHTA and CDR2 FQGNSA. CDR3 length: 14 amino acids. Trimming took off 5 bases at V and 0 bases at J, with 10 bases between the two ends.

This chain joins TRBV29-1 and TRBJ2-1; D gene uncertain. This CDR3 has 10 amino acids. Germline loops: CDR1 SQVTM, CDR2 ANQGSEA. V was shortened by 7 bases and J by 5 bases, with 6 bases between the two germline ends. CDR3 DNA sequence: TGCAGCGCATGGGACAATGAGCAGTTCTTC. It encodes CSAWDNEQFF.

The chain recombines TRBV7-8 with TRBJ2-3, with D perhaps matching TRBD2 (5 bases). V lost 5 bases to trimming and J lost 4 bases, with 7 bases between them. Germline CDR1 and CDR2: SGHVS and FQNEAQ. The CDR3 spans 12 residues. CDR3 sequence (DNA): TGTGCCAGCAGCCGAGGGCCAGATACGCAGTATTTT. Encoded protein: CASSRGPDTQYF.

The table lists this clonotype with a few counts. The genes are TRBV28 and TRBJ1-5; unclear D gene. V shed 2 bases and J shed 3 bases, with 2 bases lying between them. CDR1 is MDHEN and CDR2 is SYDVKM in the germline V gene. The CDR3 spans 12 residues. This CDR3 is CASSLANQPQHF. CDR3 bases: TGTGCCAGCAGTTTAGCCAATCAGCCCCAGCATTTT.

This clonotype was observed many times. The chain's CDR3 is CASSYYSGANVLTF. As DNA, the CDR3 is TGTGCCAGCAGTTACTACTCTGGGGCCAACGTCCTGACTTTC. The chain combines TRBV28 with TRBJ2-6; no definite D call. Germline lookup yields CDR1 MDHEN and CDR2 SYDVKM. Between the trimmed V and J ends, which lost 4 bases and 0 bases, there was a span of 4 bases. The CDR3 runs to 14 residues.